The 12 T cell receptor beta chains in this list originate from one sample, sequenced in a study of cytomegalovirus exposure and HLA in healthy donors. Primers included in the PCR were 60 Vbeta and 13 Jbeta primers. Profiling relied on immunoSEQ multiplex PCR, and the TCRdb table lists in-frame clones only, not all of them. This sample has about 100,000 clones, with roughly three quarters found just once. The sample consisted of PBMCs. The source of these receptors is a woman aged 55-75 years in good health and CMV-seropositive.

A few counts support this clone. The chain has TRBV5-1 and TRBJ2-2; 8 positions match TRBD1. CDR1 and CDR2 (germline): SGHRS, YFSETQ. This CDR3 has 14 residues. V shed 7 bases, J shed 4 bases, and the junction held 6 bases outside the gene matches. The CDR3 nucleotides are TGCGCCAGCCGGACAGGGTGGGCCACCGGGGAGCTGTTTTTT. This sequence encodes CASRTGWATGELFF. The entire variable domain, with the rest obtained from reference TRBV5-1 and TRBJ2-2, is as follows: KAGVTQTPRYLIKTRGQQVTLSCSPISGHRSVSWYQQTPGQGLQFLFEYFSETQRNKGNFPGRFSGRQFSNSRSEMNVSTLELGDSALYLCASRTGWATGELFFGEGSRLTVL.

This chain joins TRBV9 and TRBJ1-2; no definite D call. V lost 3 bases to trimming and J lost 4 bases, with 22 bases between them. Germline V gene data show CDR1 as SGDLS and CDR2 as YYNGEE. This CDR3 has 17 residues. Here the CDR3 reads CASSEAAVRANSYGYTF. The CDR3 bases are TGTGCCAGCAGCGAAGCAGCTGTGAGGGCTAACTCCTATGGCTACACCTTC.

This clone was recorded once. DNA for the CDR3: TGCGCCAGCAGCCAAGATCCAGGGGCAGGGCAGCCCCAGCATTTT. Amino acid sequence: CASSQDPGAGQPQHF. This chain connects TRBV4-1 to TRBJ1-5, with D perhaps matching TRBD1 (6 bases). Germline CDR1 is MGHRA and CDR2 is YSYEKL. V was cut by 0 bases and J by 7 bases, with 13 bases left in between. The length of the CDR3 is 15 residues.

The rearrangement uses TRBV6-6 and TRBJ2-1; 7 positions agree with TRBD2. CDR1 and CDR2 (germline): MNHNY, SVGAGI (reference sequence). V was pared by 6 bases and J by 4 bases, with 9 bases of the junction left unmatched. The length of the CDR3 is 15 residues. CDR3 residues: CASSSQGLPYNEQFF. CDR3 DNA sequence: TGTGCCAGCAGCTCCCAGGGACTACCTTACAATGAGCAGTTCTTC.

The V gene is TRBV5-4, the J gene TRBJ2-1; 9 bases match TRBD2. Germline V CDR1 and CDR2: SGHNT, YYREEE (reference sequence). J lost 1 base, V lost 1 base, and 6 bases had no gene match. The CDR3 sequence is 17 residues long. The CDR3 nucleotides are TGTGCCAGCAGCTTGAACGGCGGGAGGGGATCCTACAATGAGCAGTTCTTC. Translating it yields CASSLNGGRGSYNEQFF.

The chain uses TRBV7-3 and TRBJ2-5, with a possible D match to TRBD1 (7 bases). The CDR3 length is 14 residues. V was shortened by 1 base and J by 5 bases, with 11 bases between the two germline ends. Germline CDR1 and CDR2: SGHTA and FQGTGA. For the CDR3, the DNA is TGTGCCAGCAGCTTAAGAGCAGGGGGGGAGACCCAGTACTTC. As protein: CASSLRAGGETQYF.

The chain uses TRBV6-6 and TRBJ1-1; no clear D. The CDR3 extends over 15 amino acids. V lost 0 bases and J lost 7, with 15 bases in between. Looked up from germline, CDR1 is MNHNY and CDR2 is SVGAGI (reference sequence). CDR3: CASSYSKPTACEAFF. In DNA, the CDR3 is TGTGCCAGCAGTTACTCCAAGCCTACTGCGTGTGAAGCTTTCTTT.

J is TRBJ2-4 and V is TRBV9; 8 bases agree with TRBD2. From germline, CDR1 is SGDLS and CDR2 YYNGEE. This CDR3 spans 17 amino acids. J was trimmed by 0 bases and V by 4 bases; bases with no gene match: 9. The CDR3 DNA reads TGTGCCAGCAGCCCACGGGGGGGTCTGGAAGCCAAAAACATTCAGTACTTC. This translates into CASSPRGGLEAKNIQYF.

This chain uses TRBV20-1 with TRBJ2-1; no clear D. CDR3 length: 10 amino acids. CDR1 is DFQATT and CDR2 is SNEGSKA in the germline V gene (reference sequence). Trimming removed 2 bases at V and 7 bases at J, with 3 bases between. The CDR3 spells CSARTNEQFF. DNA for the CDR3: TGCAGTGCTAGAACTAATGAGCAGTTCTTC.

The chain is built from TRBV7-6 and TRBJ2-7; TRBD2 might be the D (6 bases). Trimming pared 5 bases from V and 5 bases from J, leaving 22 bases between. The CDR3 runs to 16 residues. CDR1 and CDR2 from the germline V gene are SGHVS and FNYEAQ. CDR3 region: CASSPLYGTFLNEQYF. The CDR3 DNA sequence: TGTGCCAGCAGCCCATTATACGGGACTTTCCTCAACGAGCAGTACTTC.

V gene TRBV11-2 combines with J gene TRBJ2-7; D is uncertain. The CDR3 extends over 12 amino acids. V was pared by 4 bases and J by 5 bases, with 9 bases between. The germline V gene encodes CDR1 SGHAT and CDR2 FQNNGV. The DNA for the CDR3 is TGTGCCAGCAGCTGGTATGAGGACGAGCAGTACTTC. Amino acids: CASSWYEDEQYF.

As for this clone: A junction end diverges from the germline sequence, so it may reflect a read error. The chain links TRBV28 to TRBJ1-2; D gene unclear. The germline CDR1 and CDR2 sequences are MDHEN and SYDVKM. This CDR3 has 16 residues. CDR3 sequence (DNA): TGTGCCAGCAGCTTATACACGGGGAAGATTTACTATGGCTACACCTTC. Encoded protein: CASSLYTGKIYYGYTF.